These 28 T cell receptor beta chains share one sample of origin, sequenced in a study of blood T cell repertoires in COVID-19. Clones were read by immunoSEQ multiplex PCR, and TCRdb kept only the in-frame ones, dropping some. The table records 300,000 or so clones, around 82% of them present only once. Sequenced input: peripheral blood. Receptor source: a woman between 50 and 59 years old with acute or convalescent COVID-19.

The V gene is TRBV25-1, the J gene TRBJ2-6; TRBD1 might be the D (7 bases). Germline V gives CDR1 MGHDK, CDR2 SYGVNS. The CDR3 extends over 16 amino acids. V was shortened by 6 bases and J by 0 bases, with 12 bases between the two germline ends. In DNA form, the CDR3 reads TGTGCCAGCAGACAGGGGAGGAACTCTGGGGCCAACGTCCTGACTTTC. Translating it yields CASRQGRNSGANVLTF.

The V and J genes are TRBV20-1 and TRBJ1-2; possible D gene TRBD1, 5 bases. CDR3 length: 15 residues. The V end was cut by 3 bases, the J end by 5 bases, with 19 bases between. The V gene's germline CDR1 is DFQATT and CDR2 SNEGSKA (reference sequence). This CDR3 reads CSASAPVRKGYGYTF. CDR3 DNA: TGCAGTGCTAGTGCCCCGGTCAGGAAGGGGTATGGCTACACCTTC.

This clone was picked up one time. The V call is TRBV11-2, the J call TRBJ2-3; possible D gene TRBD2, 6 bases. Trimming left V 4 bases short and J 4 bases short, with 24 bases between. The CDR3 length is 18 residues. Germline assignment: CDR1 SGHAT and CDR2 FQNNGV. The CDR3 is CASSSDSASADRADTQYF. CDR3 nucleotide sequence: TGTGCCAGCAGCTCAGACTCTGCTAGCGCCGATCGAGCAGATACGCAGTATTTT.

The chain recombines TRBV3-1 (or the pseudogene TRBV3-2) with TRBJ1-2, with D perhaps matching TRBD1 (5 bases). Trimming stripped 0 bases from V and 5 bases from J, with 13 bases between. The CDR3 runs to 15 residues. CDR1 is LGHDT and CDR2 is YNNKEL in the germline V gene (reference sequence). DNA of the CDR3: TGTGCCAGCAGCCAAGAAGCGGGGCTAGGTTATGGCTACACCTTC. It yields the protein CASSQEAGLGYGYTF.

V and J are TRBV27 and TRBJ2-7; the D is unclear. Trimming stripped 2 bases from V and 0 bases from J, with 8 bases between. Per germline, CDR1 MNHEY and CDR2 SMNVEV (reference sequence). This CDR3 region has 14 residues. The CDR3 DNA sequence: TGTGCCAGCAGTTTACGTACAGCCTCCTACGAGCAGTACTTC. Protein: CASSLRTASYEQYF.

The V call is TRBV5-5, the J call TRBJ1-1, with 7 nucleotides matching TRBD1. Trimming cost V 5 bases and J 1 base; bases outside gene matches: 8. The CDR3 is made up of 15 amino acids. The V gene's germline CDR1 is SGHKS and CDR2 YYEKEE (reference sequence). CDR3 sequence (DNA): TGTGCCAGCAGTGGACGGGGGACAGCGAACACTGAAGCTTTCTTT. Translating gives CASSGRGTANTEAFF.

Only a few counts were recorded for this clone. The V call is TRBV2, the J call TRBJ1-2, with D possibly matching TRBD1 (6 bases). Trimming pared 7 bases from V and 3 bases from J, leaving 15 bases between. The CDR3 extends over 14 amino acids. The germline V gene has CDR1 SNHLY and CDR2 FYNNEI. The CDR3 DNA reads TGTGCCAGCACGCAGGGGCGGCTGGACTATGGCTACACCTTC. This translates into CASTQGRLDYGYTF.

The chain links TRBV5-4 to TRBJ2-7; D unresolved. CDR1 and CDR2 (germline): SGHNT, YYREEE (reference sequence). There are 13 residues in the CDR3. V was trimmed by 0 bases and J by 3 bases, leaving 7 bases between them. CDR3 DNA: TGTGCCAGCAGCTTGGATGGGCTCTACGAGCAGTACTTC. Encoded protein: CASSLDGLYEQYF.

The chain uses TRBV24-1 and TRBJ2-2; TRBD1 aligns across 8 bases. The CDR3 contains 15 residues. Germline values: CDR1 KGHDR, CDR2 SFDVKD. With 2 bases clipped from V and 3 bases from J, the junction kept 1 base outside the gene matches. In DNA, the CDR3 is TGTGCCACCAGTGATTGGACAGGGTACACCGGGGAGCTGTTTTTT. Translated, it gives CATSDWTGYTGELFF.

The chain is built from TRBV9 and TRBJ1-1; 7 nucleotides match TRBD1. The ends lost 0 bases at V and 1 base at J; junction bases unmatched: 3. Germline loops: CDR1 SGDLS, CDR2 YYNGEE. CDR3 length: 15 amino acids. The CDR3 DNA reads as TGTGCCAGCAGCGTAGAGGCAGGGGGGAACACTGAAGCTTTCTTT. The encoded protein is CASSVEAGGNTEAFF. The full variable domain, in which reference TRBV9 and TRBJ1-1 provide the parts outside the CDR3, is DSGVTQTPKHLITATGQRVTLRCSPRSGDLSVYWYQQSLDQGLQFLIQYYNGEERAKGNILERFSAQQFPDLHSELNLSSLELGDSALYFCASSVEAGGNTEAFFGQGTRLTVV.

The chain combines TRBV5-8 with TRBJ2-7; 8 positions agree with TRBD1. Germline CDR1 and CDR2: SGHTS and YDEGEE. V shed 4 bases and J 0 bases; nucleotides not matched to a gene: 15. This CDR3 contains 18 residues. The CDR3 nucleotides read TGTGCCAGCAGCACCCATGCATACAGGGGGGCCTTCTCCTACGAGCAGTACGTC. It is translated as CASSTHAYRGAFSYEQYV.

This clone was observed once. One end of the junction does not line up with germline, which may come from a read error. V gene TRBV24-1 combines with J gene TRBJ1-5, with 7 bases fitting TRBD1. This CDR3 is built from 14 residues. Looked up from germline, CDR1 is KGHDR and CDR2 is SFDVKD. The CDR3: CATSDRSWNRGQDF. The CDR3 bases are TGTGCCACCAGTGATCGAAGTTGGAACAGGGGCCAAGATTTT.

The table lists this clone with a few counts. The J gene is TRBJ1-2, the V gene TRBV9; maybe TRBD1 (6 bases). The V end lost 4 bases, the J end lost 5 bases, and 12 bases lay between the germline ends. Germline lookup yields CDR1 SGDLS and CDR2 YYNGEE. CDR3 length: 13 amino acids. The CDR3 is CASSPGTLYGYTF. CDR3 bases: TGTGCCAGCAGCCCTGGGACACTTTATGGCTACACCTTC. Variable domain in full (rest from reference TRBV9 and TRBJ1-2): DSGVTQTPKHLITATGQRVTLRCSPRSGDLSVYWYQQSLDQGLQFLIQYYNGEERAKGNILERFSAQQFPDLHSELNLSSLELGDSALYFCASSPGTLYGYTFGSGTRLTVV.

About this clone: Its ends do not fully match the called genes, so a read error is possible. This chain links TRBV11-1 with TRBJ2-7, with 9 bases matching TRBD1. Germline CDR1 reads SGHAT; CDR2 reads FQDESV (reference sequence). CDR3 size: 14 residues. Here the CDR3 reads CASSSPGQGPEKYF. The CDR3 nucleotides read TGTGCCAGCAGCTCACCGGGACAGGGACCCGAGAAGTACTTC.

The chain is built from TRBV2 and TRBJ1-5; TRBD1 matches 9 bases. The CDR3 sequence is 15 residues long. Germline V CDR1 and CDR2: SNHLY, FYNNEI. After removal of 6 bases from V and 3 bases from J, the junction contained 6 bases not matched to a gene. This chain's CDR3 is CASSQGQGVNQPQHF. The CDR3 bases are TGTGCCAGCAGCCAGGGACAGGGAGTCAATCAGCCCCAGCATTTT.

This clone was recorded only once. The chain couples TRBV30 to TRBJ2-7; D ambiguous. Trimming pared 3 bases from V and 2 bases from J, leaving 11 bases between. Germline-derived CDR1 and CDR2 are GTSNPN and SVGIG (reference sequence). The CDR3 has 13 residues. The CDR3 DNA sequence: TGTGCCTGGAGGAAAAATAGTGCCTACGAGCAGTACTTC. Protein: CAWRKNSAYEQYF. The full variable domain, its missing parts supplied by reference TRBV30 and TRBJ2-7, is SQTIHQWPATLVQPVGSPLSLECTVEGTSNPNLYWYRQAAGRGLQLLFYSVGIGQISSEVPQNLSASRPQDRQFILSSKKLLLSDSGFYLCAWRKNSAYEQYFGPGTRLTVT.

The V call is TRBV4-1, the J call TRBJ2-7, with 7 bases aligning to TRBD1. The CDR3 runs 15 residues. The V gene's germline CDR1 is MGHRA and CDR2 YSYEKL. J lost 2 bases, V lost 0 bases, and 4 bases had no gene match. The DNA for the CDR3 is TGCGCCAGCAGCCAAGAAGGGGGACAGACCTACGAGCAGTACTTC. It codes for CASSQEGGQTYEQYF.

The V and J genes are TRBV18 and TRBJ1-1; TRBD1 might be the D (5 bases). Trimming cost V 1 base and J 3 bases, with 12 bases left between them. This CDR3 is 15 amino acids long. CDR1 is KGHSH and CDR2 is LQKENI in the germline V gene. The CDR3 region has the DNA TGTGCCAGCTCACCACAGGGGATTGCGGACACTGAAGCTTTCTTT. Its protein is CASSPQGIADTEAFF.

This rearrangement joins TRBV6-6 to TRBJ2-1, with TRBD2 as a possible D gene (6 bases). Trimming left V 6 bases short and J 7 bases short, with 16 bases between. The CDR3 spans 14 residues. The V gene's germline CDR1 is MNHNY and CDR2 SVGAGI (reference sequence). DNA for the CDR3: TGTGCCAGCAGAATAGGGACTTCCCGGAATGAGCAGTTCTTC. Its protein is CASRIGTSRNEQFF.

This clone was seen only once. This chain joins TRBV7-8 and TRBJ1-1; 8 bases agree with TRBD1. The CDR3 loop spans 16 amino acids. Germline V gene lookup returns CDR1 SGHVS and CDR2 FQNEAQ. V shed 5 bases, J shed 3 bases, and the junction held 11 bases outside the gene matches. This chain's CDR3 is CASSARTGPTDTEAFF. In DNA form, the CDR3 reads TGTGCCAGCAGCGCTAGGACAGGGCCTACGGACACTGAAGCTTTCTTT.

This chain uses TRBV3-1 (or the pseudogene TRBV3-2) with TRBJ2-3; D may be TRBD2 (5 bases). V shed 1 base and J shed 5 bases, with 13 bases lying between them. The CDR3 covers 15 residues. CDR1 is LGHDT, CDR2 YNNKEL, per germline (reference sequence). CDR3 loop: CASSQGTLAGDTQYF. For the CDR3, the DNA is TGTGCCAGCAGCCAAGGGACGCTGGCGGGAGATACGCAGTATTTT.

The rearrangement joins TRBV5-4 to TRBJ1-1; 7 nucleotides match TRBD1. Germline CDR1 reads SGHNT; CDR2 reads YYREEE (reference sequence). The CDR3 spans 14 residues. V trimming: 0 bases; J trimming: 8 bases; junction bases outside the gene matches: 7. DNA for the CDR3: TGTGCCAGCAGCTTGGGACAGGGCCAAGCCGAAGCTTTCTTT. As protein: CASSLGQGQAEAFF. Complete variable domain (other parts from reference TRBV5-4 and TRBJ1-1): ETGVTQSPTHLIKTRGQQVTLRCSSQSGHNTVSWYQQALGQGPQFIFQYYREEENGRGNFPPRFSGLQFPNYSSELNVNALELDDSALYLCASSLGQGQAEAFFGQGTRLTVV.

This chain connects TRBV24-1 to TRBJ2-2; TRBD2 aligns across 11 bases. The CDR3 sequence is 16 residues long. Germline loops: CDR1 KGHDR, CDR2 SFDVKD. V lost 3 bases and J lost 9; bases outside the gene matches: 8. CDR3 sequence reads: CATSDTSGGYQRELFF. In nucleotides, the CDR3 is TGTGCCACCAGTGATACTAGCGGGGGCTATCAAAGGGAGCTGTTTTTT.

This clone has only a few counts. The chain uses TRBV19 and TRBJ1-2, with 7 bases fitting TRBD1. CDR1 LNHDA and CDR2 SQIVND come from the germline V gene (reference sequence). The CDR3 is made up of 15 amino acids. Trimming removed 5 bases from V and 8 bases from J; junction bases left unmatched: 14. In nucleotides, the CDR3 is TGTGCCAGTAGTTTGGGACAGCCCGATAGAAGGGGCTACACCTTC. It encodes CASSLGQPDRRGYTF.

This rearrangement joins TRBV5-4 to TRBJ1-5, with 8 nucleotides matching TRBD1. The CDR3 is 15 amino acids. The germline V gene encodes CDR1 SGHNT and CDR2 YYREEE (reference sequence). V was clipped by 3 bases and J by 3 bases; unmatched bases: 5. CDR3 sequence reads: CASSSGGAFNQPQHF. The CDR3 DNA is TGTGCCAGCAGCTCAGGGGGCGCGTTCAATCAGCCCCAGCATTTT.

This clone has a count of ten or more. This chain uses TRBV2 with TRBJ2-7; tentative D call: TRBD1 (5 bases). The CDR3 length is 13 residues. The germline V gene encodes CDR1 SNHLY and CDR2 FYNNEI. Trimming shortened V by 5 bases and J by 6 bases, and 14 bases separated the two germline ends. DNA for the CDR3: TGTGCCAGCAGTAGACAGACCTCTAGCGAGCAGTACGTC. Protein product: CASSRQTSSEQYV.

The chain couples TRBV3-1 (or the pseudogene TRBV3-2) to TRBJ1-1; 7 bases agree with TRBD1. The CDR3 consists of 12 residues. V lost 5 bases to trimming and J lost 8 bases; unmatched junction nucleotides: 5. Germline V gives CDR1 LGHDT, CDR2 YNNKEL (reference sequence). The CDR3 bases are TGTGCCAGCAGCATGGGGACAGAGGAAGCTTTCTTT. Translating gives CASSMGTEEAFF.

The chain joins TRBV10-3 to TRBJ2-7; D unresolved. Between the trimmed V and J ends, which lost 5 bases and 5 bases, there was a span of 10 bases. The CDR3 contains 12 residues. Per germline, CDR1 ENHRY and CDR2 SYGVKD. The CDR3 loop reads CAISPGADEQYF. The CDR3 DNA reads TGTGCCATCAGTCCCGGTGCGGACGAGCAGTACTTC.